The 20 T cell receptor beta chains reported below all come from one sample, sequenced in a study of Ad26.COV2.S vaccination and SARS-CoV-2 variants. The method was immunoSEQ multiplex PCR; TCRdb's version includes in-frame clones alone and lacks a portion of them. The data hold hundreds of thousands of clones, with around 89% observed a single time. Specified treatment: around 19 received Ad26.COV2.S at low or high dose, single or two shots; about 5 received placebo; per-sample allocation not given. The samples were gathered on day 63 after the first injection of vaccine or placebo. The sample consisted of peripheral blood, taken in a trial of Ad26.COV2.S vaccine versus placebo. These TCRs come from a person aged 18-65 years who received the Ad26.COV2.S COVID-19 vaccine or a placebo.

The chain uses TRBV6-1 and TRBJ1-5; TRBD1 matches at 10 bases. With 3 bases clipped from V and 4 bases from J, the junction kept 12 bases outside the gene matches. Germline CDR1 MNHNS, CDR2 SASEGT. There are 18 residues in the CDR3. The CDR3: CASSEGTGVNNLNQPQHF. Written as DNA, the CDR3 is TGTGCCAGCAGTGAGGGGACAGGGGTCAATAATCTGAATCAGCCCCAGCATTTT.

This clone was detected once. The J gene is TRBJ2-5, the V gene TRBV30; D tentatively fits TRBD1 or TRBD2 (5 bases each). Trimming pared 2 bases from V and 5 bases from J, leaving 12 bases between. The CDR3 loop spans 13 amino acids. Germline V gene lookup returns CDR1 GTSNPN and CDR2 SVGIG (reference sequence). The CDR3 sequence: CAWSSGAAETQYF. The CDR3 DNA is TGTGCCTGGAGTTCCGGGGCGGCGGAGACCCAGTACTTC. Looking up the rest from reference TRBV30 and TRBJ2-5 gives the full variable domain: SQTIHQWPATLVQPVGSPLSLECTVEGTSNPNLYWYRQAAGRGLQLLFYSVGIGQISSEVPQNLSASRPQDRQFILSSKKLLLSDSGFYLCAWSSGAAETQYFGPGTRLLVL.

V is TRBV7-6 and J is TRBJ2-1; D assignment may be TRBD1 or TRBD2 (5 bases each). CDR1 is SGHVS and CDR2 is FNYEAQ in the germline V gene. Trimming shortened V by 5 bases and J by 2 bases, and 13 bases separated the two germline ends. This CDR3 has 15 amino acids. CDR3 residues: CASSAGDAAYNEQFF. The CDR3, as DNA: TGTGCCAGCAGCGCCGGGGACGCCGCCTACAATGAGCAGTTCTTC.

V usage is TRBV27 and J usage is TRBJ2-6; D gene unclear. This CDR3 region has 17 residues. CDR1 and CDR2 (germline): MNHEY, SMNVEV (reference sequence). Trimming shortened V by 0 bases and J by 2 bases, and 11 bases separated the two germline ends. In DNA form, the CDR3 reads TGTGCCAGCAGTTTATCTCCCGGCGGCGCTGGGGCCAACGTCCTGACTTTC. This encodes CASSLSPGGAGANVLTF.

The genes are TRBV14 and TRBJ1-2; D is possibly TRBD1 (6 bases). The CDR3 length is 16 residues. In germline, CDR1 is SGHDN, CDR2 FVKESK. The V end was cut by 0 bases, the J end by 7 bases, with 18 bases between. The CDR3 sequence: CASSQDPWTAGVGYTF. CDR3 coding DNA: TGTGCCAGCAGCCAAGACCCATGGACAGCAGGCGTTGGCTACACCTTC. Filled out from reference TRBV14 and TRBJ1-2, the complete variable domain reads EAGVTQFPSHSVIEKGQTVTLRCDPISGHDNLYWYRRVMGKEIKFLLHFVKESKQDESGMPNNRFLAERTGGTYSTLKVQPAELEDSGVYFCASSQDPWTAGVGYTFGSGTRLTVV.

The rearrangement uses TRBV19 and TRBJ1-6, with D unclear. V was clipped by 3 bases and J by 6 bases, with 12 bases between them. Per the germline V gene, CDR1 is LNHDA and CDR2 is SQIVND (reference sequence). The CDR3 spans 15 residues. The DNA for the CDR3 is TGTGCCAGTAGTATTGGCAACAACTTTAATTCACCCCTCCACTTT. Translating it yields CASSIGNNFNSPLHF. Using reference TRBV19 and TRBJ1-6 for the parts outside the CDR3, the full variable domain is DGGITQSPKYLFRKEGQNVTLSCEQNLNHDAMYWYRQDPGQGLRLIYYSQIVNDFQKGDIAEGYSVSREKKESFPLTVTSAQKNPTAFYLCASSIGNNFNSPLHFGNGTRLTVT.

This clone showed up just once. The chain combines TRBV27 with TRBJ2-1; tentatively, D is TRBD1 or TRBD2 (5 bases each). Trimming cost V 2 bases and J 9 bases, with 17 bases left between them. Germline assignment: CDR1 MNHEY and CDR2 SMNVEV (reference sequence). The CDR3 has 15 amino acids. The DNA for the CDR3 is TGTGCCAGCAGTTTAGAAACAGGACTCCTAAGTGAGCAGTTCTTC. Its translation: CASSLETGLLSEQFF.

The V and J genes are TRBV18 and TRBJ2-2; D is unresolved. The CDR3 runs to 17 residues. Germline V gene sequence: CDR1 KGHSH, CDR2 LQKENI. Trimming took 5 bases from V and 2 from J, leaving 18 bases between them. DNA of the CDR3: TGTGCCAGCTCATCCCTGGGCACAGAACTTAACACCGGGGAGCTGTTTTTT. This sequence encodes CASSSLGTELNTGELFF.

This clone was picked up one time. The chain couples TRBV3-1 (or the pseudogene TRBV3-2) to TRBJ1-5; D uncertain. CDR1 is LGHDT and CDR2 is YNNKEL in the germline V gene (reference sequence). V was pared by 6 bases and J by 1 base, with 7 bases between. The CDR3 is 13 amino acids. DNA of the CDR3: TGTGCCAGCAGTTATCTCAGCAATCAGCCCCAGCATTTT. Encoded protein: CASSYLSNQPQHF.

V usage is TRBV3-1 (or the pseudogene TRBV3-2) and J usage is TRBJ2-5; TRBD2 matches at 14 bases. CDR1 and CDR2 from the germline V gene are LGHDT and YNNKEL (reference sequence). The J segment lost 10 bases and the V segment lost 6 bases, leaving 7 bases of the junction unmatched. The CDR3 contains 14 residues. The CDR3 region has the DNA TGTGCCAGCAGGAAGGGACTAGCGGGAGTTGGCCAGTACTTC. Its translation is CASRKGLAGVGQYF.

As concerns this clone: Other DNA sequences within the sample encode an identical CDR3. The V call is TRBV30, the J call TRBJ1-5, with TRBD1 as a possible D gene (5 bases). The V end was cut by 0 bases, the J end by 3 bases, with 12 bases between. Germline V gene data show CDR1 as GTSNPN and CDR2 as SVGIG (reference sequence). There are 15 residues in the CDR3. This CDR3 reads CAWSVRGLSNQPQHF. CDR3 bases: TGTGCCTGGAGTGTTAGGGGCCTTTCCAATCAGCCCCAGCATTTT.

V gene TRBV5-1 combines with J gene TRBJ2-5; 13 bases fit TRBD2. V lost 2 bases, J lost 3 bases, and 4 bases stayed unmatched. CDR3 size: 16 residues. Germline CDR1 SGHRS, CDR2 YFSETQ. CDR3: CASSFGLAGVEETQYF. The CDR3 DNA is TGCGCCAGCAGCTTTGGACTAGCGGGAGTAGAAGAGACCCAGTACTTC.

The chain combines TRBV4-2 with TRBJ2-1; no reliable D call. Germline-derived CDR1 and CDR2 are LGHNA and YNFKEQ. CDR3 length: 15 amino acids. The V end was cut by 4 bases, the J end by 6 bases, with 16 bases between. Here the CDR3 reads CASSLTPLSGNEQFF. The CDR3 DNA reads TGTGCCAGCAGCCTCACCCCCCTCTCGGGCAATGAGCAGTTCTTC.

V and J are TRBV9 and TRBJ1-2; no clear D. This CDR3 has 14 residues. The germline V and J ends were trimmed by 0 bases and 4 bases, with 10 bases remaining between them. The germline V gene has CDR1 SGDLS and CDR2 YYNGEE. The CDR3 bases are TGTGCCAGCAGCGTAGACTGGGGTAGCTATGGCTACACCTTC. Amino acids: CASSVDWGSYGYTF.

This clone has only one observation. The chain recombines TRBV28 with TRBJ1-6; D is uncertain. Germline CDR1 and CDR2: MDHEN and SYDVKM. The germline V and J ends were trimmed by 5 bases and 0 bases, with 8 bases remaining between them. The length of the CDR3 is 15 residues. CDR3 region: CASSTGSSYNSPLHF. CDR3 DNA sequence: TGTGCCAGCAGTACGGGGAGCTCCTATAATTCACCCCTCCACTTT. Drawing the rest from reference TRBV28 and TRBJ1-6, the complete variable domain is DVKVTQSSRYLVKRTGEKVFLECVQDMDHENMFWYRQDPGLGLRLIYFSYDVKMKEKGDIPEGYSVSREKKERFSLILESASTNQTSMYLCASSTGSSYNSPLHFGNGTRLTVT.

The rearrangement uses TRBV7-9 and TRBJ2-5; no reliable D call. The CDR3 is 13 amino acids. Germline V gives CDR1 SEHNR, CDR2 FQNEAQ (reference sequence). Trimming left V 5 bases short and J 2 bases short, with 9 bases between. The CDR3 is CASSLSYQETQYF. The CDR3 DNA is TGTGCCAGCAGCCTGTCTTATCAAGAGACCCAGTACTTC.

The gene calls are TRBV28 and TRBJ1-2, with unresolved D. Trimming removed 3 bases from V and 4 bases from J, with 6 bases in between. The CDR3 runs 12 residues. CDR1 and CDR2 (germline): MDHEN, SYDVKM. The DNA for the CDR3 is TGTGCCAGCAGTTTCGGGATCTATGGCTACACCTTC. It yields the protein CASSFGIYGYTF.

The rearrangement uses TRBV11-2 and TRBJ1-6, with 7 bases identical to TRBD1. The CDR3 length is 14 residues. The V and J ends lost 5 bases and 13 bases, in that order; junction bases with no gene match: 11. The germline V gene encodes CDR1 SGHAT and CDR2 FQNNGV. The CDR3 sequence: CASSGRQGSKPLHF. The CDR3 region has the DNA TGTGCCAGCAGCGGTAGACAGGGTAGTAAGCCCCTCCACTTT.

The chain employs TRBV15 and TRBJ2-1, with unresolved D. CDR1 LNHNV and CDR2 YYDKDF come from the germline V gene (reference sequence). Trimming left V 1 base short and J 11 bases short, with 9 bases between. CDR3 length equals 12 residues. In DNA, the CDR3 is TGTGCCACCAGCAGAGCAGGTGGCCAGCAGTTCTTC. Its protein is CATSRAGGQQFF.

This clone was seen only once. The chain joins TRBV30 to TRBJ1-1; D not resolved. CDR3 length equals 14 residues. Germline V gene data show CDR1 as GTSNPN and CDR2 as SVGIG (reference sequence). Trimming shortened V by 0 bases and J by 10 bases, and 18 bases separated the two germline ends. CDR3 loop: CAWSVGQREAGAFF. As DNA, the CDR3 is TGTGCCTGGAGTGTCGGGCAGAGGGAGGCTGGAGCTTTCTTT.